A selection of T cell receptor beta chains follows, all from one sample in a study of preoperative IRX-2 immunotherapy in early breast cancer. The method was immunoSEQ multiplex PCR; TCRdb's version includes in-frame clones alone and lacks a portion of them. The top ten clones hold 9.5% to 12% of a sample with some 5,900 clones, about 61% of them seen once. The sequencing used tumor tissue, collected before IRX-2 immunotherapy. Receptor source: a human donor with breast cancer. Both conserved end residues are part of each CDR3. A D gene is named only where the DNA matches it firmly. Clone size, where shown, is once, few, many, or a class for clones that have expanded.

d_call clone_size j_call v_call cdr3_nt cdr3_aa
. . TRBJ2-7 TRBV6-8 TGTGCCAGCGGGGACACTGGAGGGCCTTACGAGCAGTACTTC CASGDTGGPYEQYF
. . TRBJ2-7 TRBV28 TGTGCCAGCAGTTTTCAGCTGTCCCTACTCTCCTACGAGCAGTACTTC CASSFQLSLLSYEQYF
. . TRBJ2-7 TRBV28 TGTGCCAGCAGCATCAGGATCCGCTCCTACGAGCAGTACTTC CASSIRIRSYEQYF
. . TRBJ2-5 TRBV5-1 TGCGCCAGCAGCTTTAAAGCGGGTTTTGAGACCCAGTACTTC CASSFKAGFETQYF
. . TRBJ1-2 TRBV6-8 TGTGCCAGCAGTTACTCCGACTATGGCTACACCTTC CASSYSDYGYTF
TRBD2 medium-sized TRBJ2-5 TRBV15 TGTGCCACCCGAGCGGGAGGGTACCAAGAGACCCAGTACTTC CATRAGGYQETQYF
TRBD1 . TRBJ2-7 TRBV15 TGTGCCACCAGCTTCATTAGGACAGGGGGCTTCCACGAGCAGTACTTC CATSFIRTGGFHEQYF
. . TRBJ2-1 TRBV7-4 TGTGCCAGCAGTCTTTCGTCTAATAACAATGAGCAGTTCTTC CASSLSSNNNEQFF
. . TRBJ2-1 TRBV29-1 TGCAGCGTCATGGGGGGAGTTAGTTACAATGAGCAGTTCTTC CSVMGGVSYNEQFF
TRBD1 . TRBJ2-2 TRBV15 TGTGCCACCAGCAGAGCCCCGGGACAGGGGGCGACCGTATTTGCCGGGGAGCTGTTTTTT CATSRAPGQGATVFAGELFF
. . TRBJ1-3 TRBV7-8 TGTGCCAGCAGCCCCGGACGGAGAAACACCATATATTTT CASSPGRRNTIYF
. few TRBJ1-1 TRBV6-8 TGTGCCAGCAGTTCCACGGGGGGAACTGAAGCTTTCTTT CASSSTGGTEAFF
TRBD2 . TRBJ2-1 TRBV30 TGTGGGGGGTTTAGACTAGCGGGAGAATTCAATGAGCAGTTCTTC CGGFRLAGEFNEQFF
. . TRBJ2-7 TRBV25-1 TGTGCCAGCGGCTTAGCGGCTGAGGGGCCCTACGAGCAGTACTTC CASGLAAEGPYEQYF
. . TRBJ1-5 TRBV30 TGTGCCTGGAGCGAAACAGGGATGGGTCAGCCCCAGCATTTT CAWSETGMGQPQHF
. . TRBJ1-4 TRBV11-3 TGTGCCAGCAGCCCTCCGGGACAAAGGAATGAAAAACTGTTTTTT CASSPPGQRNEKLFF
. . TRBJ1-1 TRBV28 TGTGCCAGCAGTTTGCCGTCGGGGCTAATGAACACTGAAGCTTTCTTT CASSLPSGLMNTEAFF
TRBD2 . TRBJ2-7 TRBV11-3 TGTGCCAGCAGCCTGACCGGGACTAGCGGGAGAAGCAAGCAGTACTTC CASSLTGTSGRSKQYF
TRBD1 . TRBJ2-7 TRBV5-1 TGCGCCAGCAGCTTGGCCAGGCAGGGGGCAGACGAGCAGTACTTC CASSLARQGADEQYF
. once TRBJ2-5 TRBV19 TGTCCTCCGCGACTACGGTGGGAGACCCAGTACTTC CPPRLRWETQYF
. . TRBJ2-2 TRBV19 TGTGCCAGTACCTCCCTTGCCACCGGGGAGCTGTTTTTT CASTSLATGELFF
. . TRBJ2-1 TRBV19 TGTGCCAGTAGTTTATCGCTAAGCTCCTACAATGAGCAGTTCTTC CASSLSLSSYNEQFF
. . TRBJ1-1 TRBV6-8 TGTGCCATGGATGACGGAGGGAACACTGAAGCTTTCTTT CAMDDGGNTEAFF
TRBD2 . TRBJ2-1 TRBV15 TGTGCCACCAGCAGAGATGGACTAGCGGGTTACAATGAGCAGTTCTTC CATSRDGLAGYNEQFF
TRBD2 few TRBJ2-7 TRBV19 TGTGCCAGCATGACAGCGGGAGGCCCGTCCTACGAGCAGTACTTC CASMTAGGPSYEQYF
TRBD2 . TRBJ2-3 TRBV11-3 TGTGCCAGCAGCAGGCGGACTAGCGGGAGTGTTGATACGCAGTATTTT CASSRRTSGSVDTQYF
. large TRBJ2-1 TRBV19 TGTGCCAGTAGTATAGCCGCGGGCCCCAATGAGCAGTTCTTC CASSIAAGPNEQFF
TRBD2 . TRBJ2-5 TRBV28 TGTGCCAGCAGTTTATATGGCGGGGGAGCAAGGGAGACCCAGTACTTC CASSLYGGGARETQYF
TRBD1 few TRBJ2-7 TRBV6-8 TGTGCCAACGCACAGGGGGCCGGGTACGAGCAGTACTTC CANAQGAGYEQYF
TRBD1 . TRBJ1-4 TRBV5-1 TGCGCCAGCAGCGACCGGACGACAGGGAGTGAAAAACTGTTTTTT CASSDRTTGSEKLFF
TRBD2 . TRBJ2-3 TRBV7-1 TGTGCCAGCAGCTTTAGCGGGAGGGCCCTCATAGATACGCAGTATTTT CASSFSGRALIDTQYF
. . TRBJ2-1 TRBV28 TGTGCCAGCACCTCAGTCAGTACTGAGCAGTTCTTC CASTSVSTEQFF
TRBD1 few TRBJ1-1 TRBV6-8 TGTGCCAGCAGTTCCACGAGACAGGGGAGGATCCGAGGGACTGAAGCTTTCTTT CASSSTRQGRIRGTEAFF
. . TRBJ1-1 TRBV11-3 TGTGCCAGCAGCTTTGTTGAATTGGGTAACACTGAAGCTTTCTTT CASSFVELGNTEAFF
TRBD2 . TRBJ2-3 TRBV4-1 TGCGCCAGCAGCCAAGATCCCTTTTTCGGCGGGAGGACAGATACGCAGTATTTT CASSQDPFFGGRTDTQYF
TRBD1 once TRBJ1-2 TRBV18 TGTGCCAGCTCCCAAGGGACAGGGGGATACTATGGCTACACCTTC CASSQGTGGYYGYTF
. . TRBJ1-2 TRBV6-8 TGTGCCAGCAGTTACAATGTAAGGCAGGTTGGAGGCTACACCTTC CASSYNVRQVGGYTF
TRBD2 . TRBJ2-5 TRBV7-4 TGTGCCAGCAGCTTACGTACCTGGACTAGCGGGAGAGGGTGGGAGACCCAGTACTTC CASSLRTWTSGRGWETQYF
. . TRBJ1-2 TRBV11-3 TGTGCCAGCAGCCCTGGGGCCTGGGGGTCGTATGGCTACACCTTC CASSPGAWGSYGYTF
. once TRBJ2-7 TRBV18 TGTGCCAGCTCACCATGGGGGTCCGAAAGGGCCTACGAGCAGTACTTC CASSPWGSERAYEQYF
TRBD2 few TRBJ2-7 TRBV6-8 TGTGCCAGCAGTTATTCGACTAGCGGGAGCTACGAGCAGTACTTC CASSYSTSGSYEQYF
TRBD2 . TRBJ2-7 TRBV29-1 TGCAGCGTTGGTGGGACTAGCGGGGCCTACGAGCAGTACTTC CSVGGTSGAYEQYF
. . TRBJ1-1 TRBV19 TGTGCCAGTAGTCAAGGCAATCGAGCTTTCTTT CASSQGNRAFF
TRBD1 . TRBJ1-1 TRBV19 TGTGCCAGTAGTGGACAGGGGCTGAACACTGAAGCTTTCTTT CASSGQGLNTEAFF
TRBD2 . TRBJ2-1 TRBV5-1 TGCGCCAGCAGCTCGGGAGGGCCCTACAATGAGCAGTTCTTC CASSSGGPYNEQFF
TRBD1 . TRBJ2-5 TRBV6-7 TGTGCCAGCAGTGAAGCGGGACAGGGTAGTTGGACCCAGTACTTC CASSEAGQGSWTQYF
. . TRBJ1-5 TRBV15 TGTGCCACCAGCAGAGATATTTGGAGTTATAGCAATCAGCCCCAGCATTTT CATSRDIWSYSNQPQHF
. . TRBJ1-1 TRBV6-8 TGTGCCAGCAGCTACGACAGGACTGAAGCTTTCTTT CASSYDRTEAFF